Shown below are 6 T cell receptor beta chains from a single sample sequenced in a study of human T cells and chemical hapten exposure. Time point in this sample: pre-sensitization, week 0. The treatment denotes: therapeutic diphenylcyclopropenone sensitization with weekly scalp DPC. TCRdb processed the RACE reads anew with MiXCR; each CDR3 protein has one entry. The table shows 80,000 to 100,000 distinct CDR3 sequences, with 8% to 10% occurring only once. The starting material was whole blood, obtained in connection with sensitization to the hapten diphenylcyclopropenone (DPC). The receptors were sampled from a woman aged 40-49 years with alopecia areata. Some clones in this sample may be carry-over from other donors' samples.

This clonotype was detected many times. The chain carries TRBV27 and TRBJ1-5; D gene uncertain. Looked up from germline, CDR1 is MNHEY and CDR2 is SMNVEV (reference sequence). Trimming removed 5 bases from V and 5 bases from J, with 13 bases in between. This CDR3 spans 14 amino acids. CDR3 region: CASSEGGSHQPQHF. CDR3 bases: TGTGCCAGCAGTGAGGGTGGGAGTCATCAGCCCCAGCATTTT.

This sequence joins TRBV4-3 and TRBJ1-5; D is perhaps TRBD1 (5 bases). Germline V gene sequence: CDR1 LGHNA, CDR2 YSLEER. There are 15 residues in the CDR3. V gave up 0 bases and J gave up 6 bases, with 12 bases separating them. CDR3 region: CASSQDSRVSQPQHF. The CDR3 nucleotides are TGCGCCAGCAGCCAAGATAGCAGGGTTAGTCAGCCCCAGCATTTT.

This rearrangement joins TRBV2 to TRBJ1-5, with D unclear. Germline CDR1 and CDR2: SNHLY and FYNNEI. The CDR3 runs to 13 residues. Deletions cut 5 bases from V and 5 bases from J, with 10 bases between. The CDR3 protein is CASSRQSYQPQHF. The CDR3 region has the DNA TGTGCCAGCAGTCGGCAGAGCTATCAGCCCCAGCATTTT.

This clonotype was seen many times. V gene TRBV4-1 combines with J gene TRBJ1-1; possible D gene TRBD1, 6 bases. Trimming pared 7 bases from V and 4 bases from J, leaving 19 bases between. The CDR3 contains 15 residues. CDR1 and CDR2 (germline): MGHRA, YSYEKL. The CDR3 sequence: CASIRSAGTLTEAFF. The CDR3 region has the DNA TGCGCCAGCATCCGGAGCGCGGGGACACTCACTGAAGCTTTCTTT.

This clonotype was picked up a small number of times. The chain joins TRBV18 to TRBJ1-2; D is unclear. V was shortened by 2 bases and J by 5 bases, with 9 bases between the two germline ends. Looked up from germline, CDR1 is KGHSH and CDR2 is LQKENI. This CDR3 has 13 residues. CDR3 sequence: CASSPLADYGYTF. In DNA, the CDR3 is TGTGCCAGCTCACCATTGGCAGATTATGGCTACACCTTC.

This sequence joins TRBV6-4 and TRBJ1-2, with 7 bases aligning to TRBD1. Unmatched junction bases numbered 11, after V lost 6 bases and J lost 4 bases. Per germline, CDR1 MRHNA and CDR2 SNTAGT. The CDR3 has 15 residues. The CDR3 region is CASSRTGPAVYGYTF. The CDR3 DNA sequence: TGTGCCAGCAGCCGGACAGGACCCGCGGTCTATGGCTACACCTTC.